Listed here are 3 T cell receptor beta chains from one sample, sequenced in a study of blood T cell repertoires in COVID-19. Here immunoSEQ multiplex PCR was the method, and the copy in TCRdb shows in-frame clones only, minus some. Here the sample spans roughly 69,000 clones, roughly 78% being singletons. Sequencing was carried out using peripheral blood. The receptors come from a man in his sixties with COVID-19, enrolled during active disease.

This rearrangement joins TRBV3-1 (or the pseudogene TRBV3-2) to TRBJ2-5; 11 bases are a match to TRBD2. This CDR3 region has 17 residues. Germline V gene sequence: CDR1 LGHDT, CDR2 YNNKEL (reference sequence). The V and J ends lost 0 bases and 5 bases, in that order; junction bases with no gene match: 8. CDR3 sequence (DNA): TGTGCCAGCAGCCAAGATGGGCTAGCGGGAGGCGGTGAGACCCAGTACTTC. This codes for CASSQDGLAGGGETQYF.

The CDR3 here is CASSSGWDTSYEQYF. Written as DNA, the CDR3 is TGTGCCAGCTCCTCAGGGTGGGACACCTCCTACGAGCAGTACTTC. The V call is TRBV6-5, the J call TRBJ2-7, with D tentatively TRBD1 (6 bases). The CDR3 has 15 amino acids. Germline V gene sequence: CDR1 MNHEY, CDR2 SVGAGI. Trimming removed 8 bases from V and 0 bases from J, with 17 bases in between.

This chain uses TRBV7-6 with TRBJ2-6, with D possibly TRBD1 on 6 matching bases. The CDR3 has 14 residues. V was cut by 4 bases and J by 3 bases, with 7 bases left in between. Germline lookup yields CDR1 SGHVS and CDR2 FNYEAQ. CDR3 in amino acids: CASSYRVGANVLTF. Here the CDR3 DNA reads TGTGCCAGCAGCTACAGGGTTGGGGCCAACGTCCTGACTTTC.